This T cell receptor (beta chain) was captured in a study of T cell responses to AZD1222 COVID-19 vaccine. Some clones are missing from TCRdb's copy, which holds only in-frame ones; the method was immunoSEQ multiplex PCR. Here the sample spans more than 95,000 clones, 75% to 95% being singletons. As for this clone: The antigen is undetermined.

The study's findings and limits: Possibly, clonal diversity was underestimated; donors were largely white British and included more females. At baseline, seropositivity was found in only a handful of AZD1222 recipients. Elevations in Spike-specific TCR breadth and depth followed administration of two AZD1222 doses.

The ends lost 3 bases at V and 8 bases at J; junction bases unmatched: 13. Germline-derived CDR1 and CDR2 are SGHNT and YYREEE (reference sequence). This CDR3 spans 16 amino acids. This TCR was sampled from an adult in good health. The sequencing here drew on peripheral blood, taken on day 0 of AZD1222 vaccination. The rearrangement links TRBV5-4 to TRBJ1-2, with 10 nucleotides matching TRBD1. The CDR3: CASSSGAGTGVNGYTF. CDR3 bases: TGTGCCAGCAGCTCCGGCGCCGGGACAGGGGTTAACGGCTACACCTTC.